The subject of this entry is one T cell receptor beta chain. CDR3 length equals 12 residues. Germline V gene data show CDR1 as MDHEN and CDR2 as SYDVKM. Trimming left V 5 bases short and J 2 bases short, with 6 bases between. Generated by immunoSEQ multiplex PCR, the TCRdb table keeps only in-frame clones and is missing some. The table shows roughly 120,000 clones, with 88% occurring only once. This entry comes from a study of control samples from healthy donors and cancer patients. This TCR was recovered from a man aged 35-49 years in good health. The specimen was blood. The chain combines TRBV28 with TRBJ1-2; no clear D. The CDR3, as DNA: TGTGCCAGCAGTCCCGGGAACTATGGCTACACCTTC. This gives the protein CASSPGNYGYTF.